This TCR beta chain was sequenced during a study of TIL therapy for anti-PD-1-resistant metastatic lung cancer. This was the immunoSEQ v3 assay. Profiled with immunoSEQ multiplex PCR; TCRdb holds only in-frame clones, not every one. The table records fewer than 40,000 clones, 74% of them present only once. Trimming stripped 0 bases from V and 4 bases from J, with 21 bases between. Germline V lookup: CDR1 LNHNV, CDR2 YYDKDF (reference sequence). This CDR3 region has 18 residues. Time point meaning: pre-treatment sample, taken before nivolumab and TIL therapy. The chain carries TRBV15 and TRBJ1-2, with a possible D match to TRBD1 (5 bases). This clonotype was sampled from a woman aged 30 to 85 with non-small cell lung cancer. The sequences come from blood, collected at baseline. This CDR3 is CATSRDNLKGRGIYGYTF. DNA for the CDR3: TGTGCCACCAGCAGAGATAATCTAAAGGGGAGAGGCATCTATGGCTACACCTTC.